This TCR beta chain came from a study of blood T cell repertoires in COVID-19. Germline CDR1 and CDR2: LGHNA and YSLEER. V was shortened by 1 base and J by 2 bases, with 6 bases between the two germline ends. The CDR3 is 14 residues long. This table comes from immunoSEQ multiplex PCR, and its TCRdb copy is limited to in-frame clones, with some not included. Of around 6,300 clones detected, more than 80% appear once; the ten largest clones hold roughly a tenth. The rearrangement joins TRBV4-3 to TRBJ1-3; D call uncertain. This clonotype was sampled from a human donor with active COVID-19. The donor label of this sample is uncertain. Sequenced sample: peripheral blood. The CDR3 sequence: CASSQGPAGNTIYF. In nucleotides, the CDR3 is TGCGCCAGCAGCCAAGGCCCGGCTGGAAACACCATATATTTT.